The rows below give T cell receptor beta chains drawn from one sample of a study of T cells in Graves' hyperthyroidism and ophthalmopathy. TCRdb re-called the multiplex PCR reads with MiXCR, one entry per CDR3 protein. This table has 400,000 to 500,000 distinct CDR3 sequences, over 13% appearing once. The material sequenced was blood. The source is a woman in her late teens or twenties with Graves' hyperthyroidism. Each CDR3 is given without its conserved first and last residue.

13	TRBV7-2	ASSFTGGPGDTQY
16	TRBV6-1	ASSRPHLSGRWYNEQF
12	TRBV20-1	SARPPTGDNEQF
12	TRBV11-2	ASTPFRGGVEQF
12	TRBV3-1	ASSHGAGRETQY
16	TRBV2	ASSEEALGNKGGQPQH
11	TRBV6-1	ASSGWGHQPQH
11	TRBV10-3	ATTQDLNSPLH
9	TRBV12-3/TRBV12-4	ASSFRDIPF
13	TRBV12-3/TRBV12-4	ASNNYGDRDGEAF
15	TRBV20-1	SARGGLAGGRYGELF
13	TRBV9	ASSALAGHSNEQF
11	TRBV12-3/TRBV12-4	ATGLISYNEQF
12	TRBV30	AWSVPGQGFEQY
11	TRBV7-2	ASSVTVEYGYT
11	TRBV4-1	ASSKLWGSEQY
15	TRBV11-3	ASSLEPSGSSLDTQY
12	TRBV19	ASIGQGRASEQF
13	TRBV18	ASLGQGSSGNTIY
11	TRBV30	AWGGVSNTEAF
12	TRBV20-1	SALELSYNSPLH
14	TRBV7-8	ASSPVRHISNQPQH
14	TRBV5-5	ASSSTGGELNQPQH
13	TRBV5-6	ASSLGMLGYNERF
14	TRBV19	ASSWDREFFNQPQH
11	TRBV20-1	SALTRGSDGYT
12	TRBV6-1	ASSETGGGNEQF
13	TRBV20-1	SASGGTSGTETQY
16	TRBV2	ASSEAPLDRGQGTEAF
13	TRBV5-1	ASSLGSAGTGELF
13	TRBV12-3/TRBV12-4	ASSPPGQFFYEQY
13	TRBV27	ASSYSGSYYNEQF
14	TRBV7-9	ASSPPGGSTLNEQF
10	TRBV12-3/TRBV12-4	ASSLDRFGYT
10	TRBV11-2	ASSRGVWEQY
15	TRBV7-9	ASSPRIHPDRNTEAF
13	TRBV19	ASSTTGVGGTEAF
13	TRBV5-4	ASSLGRGRGNEQF